One sample yielded the 25 T cell receptor beta chains listed below, sequenced in a study of identifying expanded T cells in peripheral blood. Repertoires were generated with immunoSEQ multiplex PCR, while TCRdb's copy carries only in-frame clones and drops some. Here the sample spans about 52,000 clones, roughly 82% being singletons. The sample comprised blood. The receptors shown here come from a person between 18 and 70 years old in good health.

The gene calls are TRBV5-1 and TRBJ1-2; 7 bases are shared with TRBD1. The CDR3 consists of 13 residues. V lost 4 bases, J lost 8 bases, and 8 bases stayed unmatched. Germline-derived CDR1 and CDR2 are SGHRS and YFSETQ. CDR3 protein: CASSLDRVRGYTF. Here the CDR3 DNA reads TGCGCCAGCAGCCTAGACAGGGTTCGGGGCTACACCTTC.

This chain joins TRBV11-3 and TRBJ2-3; TRBD1 matches 9 bases. This CDR3 spans 15 amino acids. Trimming cost V 1 base and J 3 bases; bases outside gene matches: 2. The germline V gene encodes CDR1 SGHNT and CDR2 YENEEA. The CDR3 bases are TGTGCCAGCAGCTTAGGACAGGGGGGGACAGATACGCAGTATTTT. Translated, it gives CASSLGQGGTDTQYF.

This clone was recorded only once. The genes are TRBV7-6 and TRBJ1-6; D call uncertain. V dropped 6 bases and J dropped 0 bases, with 3 bases sitting between them. Germline CDR1 and CDR2: SGHVS and FNYEAQ. The CDR3 length is 13 residues. The CDR3 sequence is CASSGSYNSPLHF. The CDR3, as DNA: TGTGCCAGCAGTGGCTCCTATAATTCACCCCTCCACTTT.

The sample holds a few counts of this clone. V is TRBV7-2 and J is TRBJ2-7; TRBD1 or TRBD2 may be the D gene (5 bases each). The CDR3 is made up of 13 amino acids. The germline V and J ends were trimmed by 3 bases and 2 bases, with 8 bases remaining between them. Germline loops: CDR1 SGHTA, CDR2 FQGNSA. This CDR3 reads CASSLGPPYEQYF. In DNA, the CDR3 is TGTGCCAGCAGCTTGGGACCCCCCTACGAGCAGTACTTC.

V gene TRBV7-9 combines with J gene TRBJ1-3; possibly TRBD1 for D (6 bases). This CDR3 is built from 17 residues. With 5 bases removed from V and 4 bases from J, the gap between germline ends came to 21 bases. Germline assignment: CDR1 SEHNR and CDR2 FQNEAQ (reference sequence). The CDR3 bases are TGTGCCAGCAGCCCCCCCGGAAACAGGGTCTCGGGAAACACCATATATTTT. This gives the protein CASSPPGNRVSGNTIYF.

This clone has a handful of counts. This chain uses TRBV6-5 with TRBJ2-7; D not certain. The CDR3 runs to 13 residues. The V gene's germline CDR1 is MNHEY and CDR2 SVGAGI. The V end lost 0 bases, the J end lost 7 bases, and 10 bases lay between the germline ends. DNA of the CDR3: TGTGCCAGCAGTTACTCGTCGGCCACGGAGCAGTACTTC. Encoded protein: CASSYSSATEQYF.

This clone has only a few counts. This chain connects TRBV27 to TRBJ2-1; D ambiguous. Germline V gene sequence: CDR1 MNHEY, CDR2 SMNVEV (reference sequence). CDR3 length equals 11 residues. V lost 3 bases, J lost 3 bases, and 0 bases lay in between. The chain's CDR3 is CASSFYNEQFF. The CDR3 DNA is TGTGCCAGCAGTTTCTACAATGAGCAGTTCTTC.

This clone was observed once. The chain is built from TRBV30 and TRBJ2-1, with 7 bases aligning to TRBD2. This CDR3 has 14 residues. The trim removed 5 bases at V and 8 bases at J, leaving 12 bases unmatched. Germline CDR1 and CDR2: GTSNPN and SVGIG (reference sequence). The CDR3 coding sequence is TGTGCCTGGGGGAGCGGGACGCGCTTGTATGAGCAGTTCTTC. Its protein product is CAWGSGTRLYEQFF.

The chain uses TRBV7-2 and TRBJ2-7; 10 bases fit TRBD2. The CDR3 contains 15 residues. The germline V gene encodes CDR1 SGHTA and CDR2 FQGNSA. J gave up 3 bases and V 6 bases, and 8 bases lay outside the gene matches. This CDR3 reads CASSPGGTSVYEQYF. CDR3 DNA: TGTGCCAGCAGTCCCGGGGGGACTAGCGTCTACGAGCAGTACTTC.

V gene TRBV6-6 combines with J gene TRBJ2-7, with D tentatively TRBD1 (6 bases). Trimming left V 7 bases short and J 2 bases short, with 18 bases between. CDR3 length: 15 amino acids. Germline CDR1 reads MNHNY; CDR2 reads SVGAGI (reference sequence). The CDR3 sequence: CASTRGLTGTYEQYF. CDR3 in DNA: TGTGCCAGCACCCGGGGCCTGACAGGAACCTACGAGCAGTACTTC.

This clone has only one observation. The J gene is TRBJ2-3, the V gene TRBV5-4; D is uncertain. The V end lost 2 bases, the J end lost 1 base, and 5 bases lay between the germline ends. The V gene's germline CDR1 is SGHNT and CDR2 YYREEE (reference sequence). This CDR3 spans 13 amino acids. CDR3 sequence: CASSLEGTDTQYF. The CDR3 DNA reads as TGTGCCAGCAGCTTAGAGGGCACAGATACGCAGTATTTT.

The V gene is TRBV2, the J gene TRBJ2-5; D is uncertain. Germline assignment: CDR1 SNHLY and CDR2 FYNNEI. V lost 6 bases, J lost 3 bases, and 5 bases lay in between. The CDR3 extends over 11 amino acids. CDR3 in DNA: TGTGCCAGCAGAAGCGAAGAGACCCAGTACTTC. Encoded protein: CASRSEETQYF.

The chain has TRBV28 and TRBJ2-1, with 9 bases identical to TRBD2. Germline V gives CDR1 MDHEN, CDR2 SYDVKM. The CDR3 is made up of 15 amino acids. V trimming: 0 bases; J trimming: 7 bases; junction bases outside the gene matches: 4. The CDR3 DNA follows: TGTGCCAGCAGTTTATGGCGGGAGGGTAGGAATGAGCAGTTCTTC. Translated: CASSLWREGRNEQFF.

V is TRBV11-3 and J is TRBJ1-1; no firm D call. The CDR3 totals 11 residues. V dropped 3 bases and J dropped 1 base, with 0 bases sitting between them. In germline, CDR1 is SGHNT, CDR2 YENEEA. The chain's CDR3 is CASSLNTEAFF. The CDR3 coding sequence is TGTGCCAGCAGCTTGAACACTGAAGCTTTCTTT.

The chain carries TRBV5-1 and TRBJ2-1; 8 nucleotides agree with TRBD2. Looked up from germline, CDR1 is SGHRS and CDR2 is YFSETQ. The CDR3 runs 15 residues. With V trimmed by 0 bases and J by 4 bases, 3 bases remained unmatched. The DNA of the CDR3 is TGCGCCAGCAGCTTGGCTAGCGGGCCATACAATGAGCAGTTCTTC. Its translation is CASSLASGPYNEQFF.

The V and J genes are TRBV10-3 and TRBJ2-3; 8 bases match TRBD1. The V gene's germline CDR1 is ENHRY and CDR2 SYGVKD. CDR3 length: 14 amino acids. V shed 3 bases, J shed 4 bases, and the junction held 3 bases outside the gene matches. The CDR3 sequence is CAISDLQGADTQYF. CDR3 in DNA: TGTGCCATCAGTGACTTACAGGGGGCAGATACGCAGTATTTT.

This chain uses TRBV7-6 with TRBJ2-3, with TRBD1 matching over 9 bases. The CDR3 spans 15 residues. CDR1 and CDR2 (germline): SGHVS, FNYEAQ. V was clipped by 5 bases and J by 3 bases; unmatched bases: 6. The CDR3 protein is CASSQDRGSTDTQYF. CDR3 sequence (DNA): TGTGCCAGCAGCCAGGACAGGGGTAGTACAGATACGCAGTATTTT.

This clone was recorded only once. The chain recombines TRBV7-9 with TRBJ2-3; TRBD2 aligns across 10 bases. This CDR3 spans 15 amino acids. The V segment lost 1 base and the J segment 4 bases; nucleotides outside the gene matches: 2. Looked up from germline, CDR1 is SEHNR and CDR2 is FQNEAQ (reference sequence). The CDR3 DNA reads TGTGCCAGCAGCTTAGAGCTAGCGGGAGCAGATACGCAGTATTTT. Translated: CASSLELAGADTQYF.

This sequence joins TRBV30 and TRBJ2-3, with D unclear. V lost 4 bases and J 0 bases, leaving 11 bases between the germline ends. CDR1 is GTSNPN, CDR2 SVGIG, per germline (reference sequence). The CDR3 is 14 residues long. Written as DNA, the CDR3 is TGTGCCTGGAATGGGCTAGGAAGCACAGATACGCAGTATTTT. Translating it yields CAWNGLGSTDTQYF.

The V call is TRBV19, the J call TRBJ2-7; weak D call: TRBD2 (5 bases). The V gene lost 9 bases and the J gene lost 5 bases, with 20 bases spanning the gap. CDR1 and CDR2 (germline): LNHDA, SQIVND (reference sequence). The CDR3 totals 14 residues. CDR3 protein: CASGRGGLGDEQYF. CDR3 nucleotides: TGTGCCAGCGGACGCGGAGGTCTAGGAGACGAGCAGTACTTC.

The chain couples TRBV9 to TRBJ1-4; D ambiguous. The germline CDR1 and CDR2 sequences are SGDLS and YYNGEE. V lost 7 bases to trimming and J lost 7 bases, with 11 bases between them. The CDR3 is 12 amino acids. In nucleotides, the CDR3 is TGTGCCAGCGGAATCTCATCTGAAAAACTGTTTTTT. It is translated as CASGISSEKLFF.

Points on this clone: At the DNA level, this CDR3 is encoded by other sequences in the same sample as well. This sequence joins TRBV5-1 and TRBJ2-7, with D unresolved. Between the trimmed V and J ends, which lost 0 bases and 1 base, there was a span of 8 bases. Germline V gene lookup returns CDR1 SGHRS and CDR2 YFSETQ. CDR3 length equals 14 residues. DNA of the CDR3: TGCGCCAGCAGCTTGGAAGGTTTTTCCTACGAGCAGTACTTC. Protein sequence: CASSLEGFSYEQYF.

This clone occurred a few times. The chain combines TRBV7-2 with TRBJ2-3; weak D call: TRBD1 (6 bases). Trimming removed 5 bases at V and 4 bases at J, with 19 bases between. CDR1 and CDR2 from the germline V gene are SGHTA and FQGNSA. The CDR3 is 16 residues long. The CDR3: CASSPSTGIRADTQYF. CDR3 in DNA: TGTGCCAGCAGCCCATCCACAGGGATCCGAGCAGATACGCAGTATTTT. The variable domain in full, with the rest retrieved from reference TRBV7-2 and TRBJ2-3, is GAGVSQSPSNKVTEKGKDVELRCDPISGHTALYWYRQSLGQGLEFLIYFQGNSAPDKSGLPSDRFSAERTGGSVSTLTIQRTQQEDSAVYLCASSPSTGIRADTQYFGPGTRLTVL.

J is TRBJ2-6 and V is TRBV5-4; tentatively, D is TRBD2 (6 bases). This CDR3 is 18 amino acids long. With 4 bases removed from V and 2 bases from J, the gap between germline ends came to 19 bases. Germline assignment: CDR1 SGHNT and CDR2 YYREEE (reference sequence). The chain's CDR3 is CASSPLIPPGAGANVLTF. DNA of the CDR3: TGTGCCAGCAGCCCTTTGATCCCTCCGGGGGCTGGGGCCAACGTCCTGACTTTC.

This chain connects TRBV7-3 to TRBJ2-3; TRBD2 agrees at 9 bases. The J segment lost 3 bases and the V segment lost 2 bases, leaving 18 bases of the junction unmatched. Germline V lookup: CDR1 SGHTA, CDR2 FQGTGA. CDR3 length equals 20 residues. The CDR3 coding sequence is TGTGCCAGCAGCTTACATGTGCGGGGACTAGCCGGTGCGGGAACAGATACGCAGTATTTT. Protein product: CASSLHVRGLAGAGTDTQYF.